This T cell receptor (beta chain) came from a study of T cell responses to AZD1222 COVID-19 vaccine. Sequenced by immunoSEQ multiplex PCR; TCRdb stores in-frame clones only, minus some. The table records some 120,000 clones, roughly nine tenths of them present only once. Findings and limits, study-wide: Clonal diversity may have been underestimated, and the donors were mostly white British, with more females than males. At study baseline, merely more than 5 AZD1222 recipients were seropositive. Repertoires were obtained only post-peak T cell response.

Germline CDR1 reads LNHDA; CDR2 reads SQIVND (reference sequence). The CDR3 runs 15 residues. After removal of 5 bases from V and 0 bases from J, the junction contained 4 bases not matched to a gene. Worth noting for this clone: Antigen: not known.

The clonotype originates from an adult who received the AZD1222 COVID-19 vaccine. This chain uses TRBV19 with TRBJ1-1; 9 bases agree with TRBD1. The input for sequencing was peripheral blood, taken 28 days after the second AZD1222 dose. The CDR3 protein is CASSRQGVLNTEAFF. The DNA for the CDR3 is TGTGCCAGTAGTCGACAGGGGGTTCTGAACACTGAAGCTTTCTTT.